This TCR beta chain is from a study of control samples from healthy donors and cancer patients. From germline, CDR1 is SEHNR and CDR2 FQNEAQ (reference sequence). V lost 5 bases to trimming and J lost 1 base, with 17 bases between them. This CDR3 has 16 residues. TCRdb's table, derived via immunoSEQ multiplex PCR, lists solely in-frame clones and lacks some. This sample carries approximately 210,000 clones, about 90% of them seen once, and the ten largest clones take roughly 1.9%. The source is a man aged 25 to 40 in good health. The sample comprised blood. The chain uses TRBV7-9 and TRBJ1-1; D gene ambiguous. The CDR3 nucleotides read TGTGCCAGCAGCCTAAAGGTGACGGTTGAGAACACTGAAGCTTTCTTT. This translates into CASSLKVTVENTEAFF.